One sample yielded the 5 T cell receptor beta chains listed below, sequenced in a study of blood T cell repertoires in COVID-19. Produced via immunoSEQ multiplex PCR; TCRdb's table is partial and in-frame only. The sample includes under 200,000 clones, 88% of them seen just once. The sequencing sample was made of peripheral blood. These receptors all stem from a man over 45 who had recovered from COVID-19.

This rearrangement joins TRBV7-9 to TRBJ1-1; possibly TRBD1 for D (5 bases). CDR3 size: 14 residues. The germline V and J ends were trimmed by 5 bases and 0 bases, with 10 bases remaining between them. The germline V gene has CDR1 SEHNR and CDR2 FQNEAQ (reference sequence). The CDR3 DNA follows: TGTGCCAGCAGCCCCGACAGACTGAACACTGAAGCTTTCTTT. Translating it yields CASSPDRLNTEAFF.

A word on this clone: This specimen includes other DNA sequences encoding the same CDR3. The CDR3 DNA is TGTGCCAGCAGTTACTCGACAGGGGGCCTGAACACCGGGGAGCTGTTTTTT. It specifies CASSYSTGGLNTGELFF. V is TRBV6-2 or TRBV6-3 and J is TRBJ2-2, with TRBD1 identical over 10 bases. Germline V lookup: CDR1 MNHEY, CDR2 SVGEGT. V lost 0 bases and J lost 1; bases outside the gene matches: 2. The CDR3 totals 17 residues.

V is TRBV10-2 and J is TRBJ2-2, with 13 bases aligning to TRBD2. The CDR3 runs 17 residues. The V segment lost 5 bases and the J segment 4 bases; nucleotides outside the gene matches: 7. The germline CDR1 and CDR2 sequences are WSHSY and SAAADI. DNA for the CDR3: TGCGCCAGCAGTCAACTAGCGGGGGGGCCGGGCACCGGGGAGCTGTTTTTT. This translates into CASSQLAGGPGTGELFF.

V and J are TRBV7-6 and TRBJ2-1, with TRBD2 matching over 14 bases. Germline assignment: CDR1 SGHVS and CDR2 FNYEAQ. CDR3 length: 18 amino acids. V shed 6 bases, J shed 0 bases, and the junction held 7 bases outside the gene matches. The CDR3 DNA is TGTGCCAGCAGGCGGACTAGCGGGAGGACCCACTCCTACAATGAGCAGTTCTTC. This encodes CASRRTSGRTHSYNEQFF.

V gene TRBV7-8 combines with J gene TRBJ2-3; 7 bases are shared with TRBD2. Trimming at V came to 5 bases and at J to 2 bases, leaving 4 bases not matched to a gene. This CDR3 is built from 14 residues. Germline V gene lookup returns CDR1 SGHVS and CDR2 FQNEAQ. The CDR3 DNA reads as TGTGCCAGCAGCCCGGGACTAATCACAGATACGCAGTATTTT. It is translated as CASSPGLITDTQYF. Full variable domain (rest looked up from reference TRBV7-8 and TRBJ2-3): GAGVSQSPRYKVAKRGQDVALRCDPISGHVSLFWYQQALGQGPEFLTYFQNEAQLDKSGLPSDRFFAERPEGSVSTLKIQRTQQEDSAVYLCASSPGLITDTQYFGPGTRLTVL.